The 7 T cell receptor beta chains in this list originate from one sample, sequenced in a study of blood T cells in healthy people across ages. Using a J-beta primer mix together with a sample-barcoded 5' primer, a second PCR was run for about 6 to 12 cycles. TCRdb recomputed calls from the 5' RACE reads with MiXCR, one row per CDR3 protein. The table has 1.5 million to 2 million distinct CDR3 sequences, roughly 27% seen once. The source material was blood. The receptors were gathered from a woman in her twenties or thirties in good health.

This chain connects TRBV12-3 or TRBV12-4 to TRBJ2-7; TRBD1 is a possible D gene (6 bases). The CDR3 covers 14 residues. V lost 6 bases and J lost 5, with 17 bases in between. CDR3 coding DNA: TGTGCCAGCAGATCAGGGGTGGGGGAGCACGAGCAGTACTTC. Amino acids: CASRSGVGEHEQYF.

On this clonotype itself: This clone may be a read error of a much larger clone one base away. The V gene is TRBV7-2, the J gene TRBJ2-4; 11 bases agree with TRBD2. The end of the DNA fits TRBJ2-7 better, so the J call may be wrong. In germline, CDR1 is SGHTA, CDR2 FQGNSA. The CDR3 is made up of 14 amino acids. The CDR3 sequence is CASSTSGSNYEQYF. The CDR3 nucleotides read TGTGCCAGCAGCACTAGCGGGAGTAACTACGAGCAGTACTTC.

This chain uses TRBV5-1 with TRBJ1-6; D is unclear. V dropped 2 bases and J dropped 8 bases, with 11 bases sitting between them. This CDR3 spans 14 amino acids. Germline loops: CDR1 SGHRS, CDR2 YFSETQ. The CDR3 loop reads CASSFGLRDSPLHF. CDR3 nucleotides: TGCGCCAGCAGCTTTGGTCTCCGGGATTCACCCCTCCACTTT.

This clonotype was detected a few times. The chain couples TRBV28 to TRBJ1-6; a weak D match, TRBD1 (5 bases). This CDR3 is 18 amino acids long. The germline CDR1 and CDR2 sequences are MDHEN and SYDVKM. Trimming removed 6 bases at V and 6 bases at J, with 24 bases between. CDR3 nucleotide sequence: TGTGCCAGCAGATGGGGGAGAGTCATGGCGGGGGGTAATTCACCCCTCCACTTT. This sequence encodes CASRWGRVMAGGNSPLHF.

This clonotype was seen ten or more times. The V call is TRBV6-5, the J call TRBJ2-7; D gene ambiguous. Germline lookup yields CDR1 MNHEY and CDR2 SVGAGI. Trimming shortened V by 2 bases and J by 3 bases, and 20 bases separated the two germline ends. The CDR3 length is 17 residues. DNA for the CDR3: TGTGCCAGCAGTTACCGACGGATTAAGGGAACGAGCTACGAGCAGTACTTC. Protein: CASSYRRIKGTSYEQYF.

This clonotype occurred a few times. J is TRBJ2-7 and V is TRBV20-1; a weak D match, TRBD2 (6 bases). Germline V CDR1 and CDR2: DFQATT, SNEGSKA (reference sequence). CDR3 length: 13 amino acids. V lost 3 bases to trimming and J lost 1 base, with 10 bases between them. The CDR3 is CSARPGASYEQYF. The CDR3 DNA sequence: TGCAGTGCTAGGCCGGGAGCTTCCTACGAGCAGTACTTC.

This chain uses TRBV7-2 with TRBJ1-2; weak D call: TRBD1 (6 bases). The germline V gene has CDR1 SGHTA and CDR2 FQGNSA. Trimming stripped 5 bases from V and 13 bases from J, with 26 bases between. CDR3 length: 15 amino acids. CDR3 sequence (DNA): TGTGCCAGCAGCCGGAGGGAGACAGGATCAAAATCATTCACCTTC. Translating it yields CASSRRETGSKSFTF.